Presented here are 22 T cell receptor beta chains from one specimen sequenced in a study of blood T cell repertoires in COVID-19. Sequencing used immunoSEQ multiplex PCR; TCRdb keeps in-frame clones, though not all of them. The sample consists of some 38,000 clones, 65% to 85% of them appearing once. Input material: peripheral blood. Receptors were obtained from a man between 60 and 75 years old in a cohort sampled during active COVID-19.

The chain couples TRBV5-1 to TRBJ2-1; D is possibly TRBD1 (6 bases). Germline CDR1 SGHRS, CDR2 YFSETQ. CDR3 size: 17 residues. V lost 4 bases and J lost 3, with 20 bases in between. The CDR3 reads CASSLQAQGRFYNEQFF. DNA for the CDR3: TGCGCCAGCAGCCTCCAGGCGCAGGGGCGGTTCTACAATGAGCAGTTCTTC.

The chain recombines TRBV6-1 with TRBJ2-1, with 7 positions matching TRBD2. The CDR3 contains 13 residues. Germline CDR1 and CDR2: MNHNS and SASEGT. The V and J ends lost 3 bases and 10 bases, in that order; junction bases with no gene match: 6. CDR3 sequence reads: CASSDREASEQFF. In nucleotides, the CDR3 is TGTGCCAGCAGTGACCGGGAGGCATCAGAGCAGTTCTTC.

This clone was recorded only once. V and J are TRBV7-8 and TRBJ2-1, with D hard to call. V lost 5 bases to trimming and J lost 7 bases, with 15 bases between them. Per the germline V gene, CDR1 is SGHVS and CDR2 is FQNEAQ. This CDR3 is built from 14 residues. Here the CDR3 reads CASSPTIDLNEQFF. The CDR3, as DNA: TGTGCCAGCAGCCCAACAATCGACTTGAATGAGCAGTTCTTC.

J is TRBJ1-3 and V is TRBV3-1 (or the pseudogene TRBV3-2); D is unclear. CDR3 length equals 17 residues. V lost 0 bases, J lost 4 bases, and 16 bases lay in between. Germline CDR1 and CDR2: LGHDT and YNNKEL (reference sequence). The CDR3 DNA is TGTGCCAGCAGCCAAGACGGCCGGGAGGAAAGAGGAAACACCATATATTTT. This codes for CASSQDGREERGNTIYF.

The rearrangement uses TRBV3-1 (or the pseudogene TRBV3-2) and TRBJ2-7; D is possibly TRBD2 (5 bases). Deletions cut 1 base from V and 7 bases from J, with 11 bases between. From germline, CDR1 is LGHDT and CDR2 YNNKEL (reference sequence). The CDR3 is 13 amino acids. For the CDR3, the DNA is TGTGCCAGCAGCCAAGCCGGGGTCGAGGAGCAGTACTTC. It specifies CASSQAGVEEQYF.

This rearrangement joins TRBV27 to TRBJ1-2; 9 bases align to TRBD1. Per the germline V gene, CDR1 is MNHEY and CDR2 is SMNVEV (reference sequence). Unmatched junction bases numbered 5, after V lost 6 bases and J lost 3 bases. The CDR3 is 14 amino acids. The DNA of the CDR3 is TGTGCCAGCAGGCCGGGACAGGGATACTATGGCTACACCTTC. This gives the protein CASRPGQGYYGYTF.

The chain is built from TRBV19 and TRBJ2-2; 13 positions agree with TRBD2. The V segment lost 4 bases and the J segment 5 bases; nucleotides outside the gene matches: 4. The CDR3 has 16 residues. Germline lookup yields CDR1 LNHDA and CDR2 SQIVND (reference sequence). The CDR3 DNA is TGTGCCAGTAGTAAACTAGCGGGAGGGAGGACCGGGGAGCTGTTTTTT. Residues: CASSKLAGGRTGELFF.

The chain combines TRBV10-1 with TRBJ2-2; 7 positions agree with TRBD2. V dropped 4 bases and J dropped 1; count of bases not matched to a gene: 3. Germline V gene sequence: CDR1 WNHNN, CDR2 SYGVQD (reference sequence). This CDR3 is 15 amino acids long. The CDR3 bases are TGCGCCAGCAGTGGGGCGGGAGTGAACACCGGGGAGCTGTTTTTT. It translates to CASSGAGVNTGELFF.

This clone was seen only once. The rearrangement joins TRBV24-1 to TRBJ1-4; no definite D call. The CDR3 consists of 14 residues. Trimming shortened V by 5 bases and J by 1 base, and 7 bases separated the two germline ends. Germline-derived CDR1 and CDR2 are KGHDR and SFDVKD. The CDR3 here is CATSVSGTNEKLFF. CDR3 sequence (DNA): TGTGCCACCAGTGTATCCGGAACTAATGAAAAACTGTTTTTT.

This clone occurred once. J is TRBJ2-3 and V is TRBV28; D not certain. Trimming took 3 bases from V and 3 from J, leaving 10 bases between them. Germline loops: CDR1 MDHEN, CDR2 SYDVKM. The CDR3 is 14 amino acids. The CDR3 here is CASSLRPRTDTQYF. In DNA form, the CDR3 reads TGTGCCAGCAGTTTGCGTCCTCGGACAGATACGCAGTATTTT.

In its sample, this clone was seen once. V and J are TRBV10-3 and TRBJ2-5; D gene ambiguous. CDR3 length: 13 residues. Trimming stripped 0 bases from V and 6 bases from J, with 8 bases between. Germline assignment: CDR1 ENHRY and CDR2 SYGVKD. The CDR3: CAISESPGQTQYF. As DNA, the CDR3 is TGTGCCATCAGTGAGTCGCCAGGTCAGACCCAGTACTTC.

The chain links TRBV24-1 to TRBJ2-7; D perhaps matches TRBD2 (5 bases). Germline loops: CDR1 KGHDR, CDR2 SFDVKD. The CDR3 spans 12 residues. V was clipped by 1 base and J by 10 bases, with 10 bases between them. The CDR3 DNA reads TGTGCCACCAGTGATTTTAAGGGAGTTCAGTACTTC. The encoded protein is CATSDFKGVQYF.

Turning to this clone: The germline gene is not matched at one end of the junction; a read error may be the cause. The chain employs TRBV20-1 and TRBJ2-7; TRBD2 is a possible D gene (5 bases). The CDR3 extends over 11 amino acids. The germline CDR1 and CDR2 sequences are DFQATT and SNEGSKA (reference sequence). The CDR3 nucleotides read TGCAGTGCCAGAGACGGGAAAGGGCAGTACTTC. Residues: CSARDGKGQYF.

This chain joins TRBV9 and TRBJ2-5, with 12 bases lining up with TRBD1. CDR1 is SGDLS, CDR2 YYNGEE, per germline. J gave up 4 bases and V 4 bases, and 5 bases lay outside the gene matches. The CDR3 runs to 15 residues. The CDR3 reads CASSPGTGGRETQYF. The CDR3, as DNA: TGTGCCAGCAGCCCCGGGACAGGGGGCCGAGAGACCCAGTACTTC.

CDR3 in DNA: TGTGCCAGCAGCCTCAGGCCCCGGACAGCCTTCTCTGGAAACACCATATATTTT. Translating gives CASSLRPRTAFSGNTIYF. The chain is built from TRBV7-2 and TRBJ1-3; the D gene is possibly TRBD1 (6 bases). In germline, CDR1 is SGHTA, CDR2 FQGNSA. There are 18 residues in the CDR3. Trimming left V 5 bases short and J 0 bases short, with 20 bases between. Full variable domain (rest looked up from reference TRBV7-2 and TRBJ1-3): GAGVSQSPSNKVTEKGKDVELRCDPISGHTALYWYRQSLGQGLEFLIYFQGNSAPDKSGLPSDRFSAERTGGSVSTLTIQRTQQEDSAVYLCASSLRPRTAFSGNTIYFGEGSWLTVV.

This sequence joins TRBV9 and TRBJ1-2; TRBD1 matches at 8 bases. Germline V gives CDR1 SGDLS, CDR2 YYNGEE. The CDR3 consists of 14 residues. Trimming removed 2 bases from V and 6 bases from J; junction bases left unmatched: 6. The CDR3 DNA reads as TGTGCCAGCAGCGTGTCAGGGGGCAGGAATGGCTACACCTTC. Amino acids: CASSVSGGRNGYTF.

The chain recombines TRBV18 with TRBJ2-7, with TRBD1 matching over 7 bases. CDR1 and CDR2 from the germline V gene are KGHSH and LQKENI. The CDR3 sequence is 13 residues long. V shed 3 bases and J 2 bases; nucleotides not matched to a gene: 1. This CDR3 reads CASSPDRAYEQYF. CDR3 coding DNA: TGTGCCAGCTCACCCGACAGGGCCTACGAGCAGTACTTC. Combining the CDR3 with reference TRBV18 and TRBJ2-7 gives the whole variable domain NAGVMQNPRHLVRRRGQEARLRCSPMKGHSHVYWYRQLPEEGLKFMVYLQKENIIDESGMPKERFSAEFPKEGPSILRIQQVVRGDSAAYFCASSPDRAYEQYFGPGTRLTVT.

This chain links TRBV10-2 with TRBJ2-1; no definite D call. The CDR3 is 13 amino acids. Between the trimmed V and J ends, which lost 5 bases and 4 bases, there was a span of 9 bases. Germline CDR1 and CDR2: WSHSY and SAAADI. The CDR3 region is CASSLSVYNEQFF. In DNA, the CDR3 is TGCGCCAGCAGTTTGAGCGTATACAATGAGCAGTTCTTC.

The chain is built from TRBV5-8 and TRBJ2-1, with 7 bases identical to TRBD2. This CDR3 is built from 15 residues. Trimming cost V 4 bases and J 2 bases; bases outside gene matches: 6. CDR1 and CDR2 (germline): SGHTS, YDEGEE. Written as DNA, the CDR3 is TGTGCCAGCAGCAATTGGGGGGGGACCTACAATGAGCAGTTCTTC. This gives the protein CASSNWGGTYNEQFF.

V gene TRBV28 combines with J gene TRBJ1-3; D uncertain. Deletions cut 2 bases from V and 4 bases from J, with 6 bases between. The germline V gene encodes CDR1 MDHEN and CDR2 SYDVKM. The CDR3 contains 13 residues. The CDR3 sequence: CASSLGLGNTIYF. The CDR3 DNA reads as TGTGCCAGCAGTTTAGGCCTGGGAAACACCATATATTTT.

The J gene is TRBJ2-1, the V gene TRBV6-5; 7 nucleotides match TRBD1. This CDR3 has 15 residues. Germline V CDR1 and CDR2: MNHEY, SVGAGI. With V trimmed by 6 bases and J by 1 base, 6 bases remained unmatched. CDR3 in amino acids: CASRVTGESYNEQFF. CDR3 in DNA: TGTGCCAGCAGGGTAACAGGGGAATCCTACAATGAGCAGTTCTTC.

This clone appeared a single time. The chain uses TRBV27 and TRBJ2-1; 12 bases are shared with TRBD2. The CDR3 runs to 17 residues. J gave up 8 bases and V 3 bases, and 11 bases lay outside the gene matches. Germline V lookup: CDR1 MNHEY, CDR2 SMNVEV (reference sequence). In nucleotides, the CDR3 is TGTGCCAGCAGTTTCTCCCCAGGACTAGCGGGGAGGCATGAGCAGTTCTTC. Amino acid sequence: CASSFSPGLAGRHEQFF.